The sample holds a few counts of the clone carrying this T cell receptor (beta chain). The record originates from a study of T-cell reconstitution after alpha-beta-depleted transplantation in children. Unique molecular identifiers were incorporated during preparation of the TCRbeta library. TCRdb re-called the PCR reads through MiXCR, storing one row per CDR3 protein. The sample lists about 980,000 distinct CDR3 sequences, 25% to 35% occurring once. V shed 1 base and J 2 bases; nucleotides not matched to a gene: 19. The CDR3 runs 19 residues. The V gene's germline CDR1 is DFQATT and CDR2 SNEGSKA (reference sequence).

This sample comprised PBMCs, mostly from graft donor cells, obtained 360 days after TCRalphabeta/CD19-depleted stem cell transplant. The receptor was isolated from a boy in the first two years of life who had a stem cell transplant for SCID, so the T cells may come from the graft donor. The chain has TRBV20-1 and TRBJ2-7, with 8 positions matching TRBD1. The CDR3 region has the DNA TGCAGTGCTAGAGGGGGGGTCGGGACAGGAATAATAGTGGCCTACGAGCAGTACTTC. This gives the protein CSARGGVGTGIIVAYEQYF.